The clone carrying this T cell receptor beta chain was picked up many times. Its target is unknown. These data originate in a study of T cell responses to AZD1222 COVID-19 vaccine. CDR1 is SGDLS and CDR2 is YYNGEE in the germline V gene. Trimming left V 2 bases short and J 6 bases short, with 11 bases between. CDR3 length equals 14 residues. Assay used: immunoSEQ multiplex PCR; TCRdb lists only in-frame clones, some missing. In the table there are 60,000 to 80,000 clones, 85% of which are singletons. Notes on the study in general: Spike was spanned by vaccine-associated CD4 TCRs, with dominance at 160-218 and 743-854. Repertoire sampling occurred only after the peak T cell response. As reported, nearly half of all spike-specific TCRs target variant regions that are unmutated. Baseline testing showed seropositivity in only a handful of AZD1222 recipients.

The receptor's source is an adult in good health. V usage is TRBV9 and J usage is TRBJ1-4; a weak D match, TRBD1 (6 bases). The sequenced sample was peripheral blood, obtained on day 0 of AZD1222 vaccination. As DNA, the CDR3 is TGTGCCAGCAGCGTTACAGGGAACGATGAAAAACTGTTTTTT. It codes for CASSVTGNDEKLFF.